Presented here are 32 T cell receptor beta chains from one specimen sequenced in a study of blood T cells in healthy people across ages. A second PCR, run for roughly 7 to 12 cycles, used a sample-barcoded 5' primer plus a J-beta primer mix. TCRdb fed the 5' RACE reads into MiXCR, producing one record per CDR3 protein. The sample has about 290,000 distinct CDR3 sequences, 27% seen once. The sequenced sample consisted of blood. The receptors were gathered from a woman between 70 and 85 years old in good health.

V and J are TRBV29-1 and TRBJ2-1, with TRBD2 matching over 8 bases. Unmatched junction bases numbered 2, after V lost 3 bases and J lost 4 bases. CDR3 length: 13 residues. CDR1 is SQVTM, CDR2 ANQGSEA, per germline. The CDR3 region is CSVDTSGYNEQFF. In nucleotides, the CDR3 is TGCAGCGTTGATACTAGCGGATACAATGAGCAGTTCTTC.

This clonotype was detected a few times. J is TRBJ2-1 and V is TRBV4-2, with 13 positions matching TRBD2. Germline assignment: CDR1 LGHNA and CDR2 YNFKEQ. This CDR3 contains 15 residues. With 4 bases clipped from V and 5 bases from J, the junction kept 2 bases outside the gene matches. The CDR3, as DNA: TGTGCCAGCAGCCTCACTAGCGGGGGGGACAATGAGCAGTTCTTC. Its protein is CASSLTSGGDNEQFF.

This clonotype was counted between two and nine times. The V and J genes are TRBV20-1 and TRBJ2-1, with D perhaps TRBD1 (6 bases). CDR1 is DFQATT and CDR2 is SNEGSKA in the germline V gene (reference sequence). The CDR3 covers 17 residues. V was trimmed by 0 bases and J by 6 bases, leaving 21 bases between them. In DNA, the CDR3 is TGCAGTGCTAGAGAGCTTTGGGCAGGGGCCCTAATCAATGAGCAGTTCTTC. This sequence encodes CSARELWAGALINEQFF.

The chain's CDR3 is CSVEDRSRGGYEQYF. DNA of the CDR3: TGCAGCGTTGAAGATAGGTCCAGGGGAGGCTACGAGCAGTACTTC. This rearrangement joins TRBV29-1 to TRBJ2-7; the D call may be TRBD1 or TRBD2 (6 bases each). The CDR3 contains 15 residues. V was pared by 0 bases and J by 3 bases, with 15 bases between. CDR1 and CDR2 from the germline V gene are SQVTM and ANQGSEA.

CDR3 region: CASSLVIAGHNEQFF. The CDR3 region has the DNA TGTGCCAGCAGCTTAGTAATAGCGGGCCACAATGAGCAGTTCTTC. The V gene is TRBV7-3, the J gene TRBJ2-1; TRBD2 agrees at 7 bases. The CDR3 is 15 residues long. CDR1 is SGHTA and CDR2 is FQGTGA in the germline V gene. With V trimmed by 2 bases and J by 5 bases, 6 bases remained unmatched.

This clonotype was counted a few times. V gene TRBV15 combines with J gene TRBJ2-3; D may match TRBD1 or TRBD2 (5 bases each). The ends were cut back, 2 bases at V and 4 bases at J, with 13 bases in the middle. Germline V gives CDR1 LNHNV, CDR2 YYDKDF (reference sequence). This CDR3 comprises 15 residues. CDR3 in DNA: TGTGCCACCAGCAGACGGGGCGGGTCTGCAGATACGCAGTATTTT. It specifies CATSRRGGSADTQYF. Full variable domain (rest looked up from reference TRBV15 and TRBJ2-3): DAMVIQNPRYQVTQFGKPVTLSCSQTLNHNVMYWYQQKSSQAPKLLFHYYDKDFNNEADTPDNFQSRRPNTSFCFLDIRSPGLGDTAMYLCATSRRGGSADTQYFGPGTRLTVL.

This clonotype came up a few times. V gene TRBV12-3 or TRBV12-4 combines with J gene TRBJ1-1; unclear D gene. Trimming shortened V by 6 bases and J by 4 bases, and 15 bases separated the two germline ends. CDR3 length equals 14 residues. In nucleotides, the CDR3 is TGTGCCAGCAGCCCCCCGGGGTTGGGCACTGAAGCTTTCTTT. It translates to CASSPPGLGTEAFF.

The rearrangement joins TRBV4-1 to TRBJ2-3; no definite D call. Germline V gene sequence: CDR1 MGHRA, CDR2 YSYEKL. The CDR3 sequence is 15 residues long. Trimming removed 4 bases from V and 4 bases from J, with 15 bases in between. CDR3 nucleotides: TGCGCCAGCAGCCTGGAACCTTTTAGGCCAGATACGCAGTATTTT. It encodes CASSLEPFRPDTQYF.

This clonotype has at least ten counts. The chain joins TRBV3-1 to TRBJ2-1, with no clear D. Germline V gene data show CDR1 as LGHDT and CDR2 as YNNKEL (reference sequence). There are 17 residues in the CDR3. V lost 0 bases and J 10 bases, leaving 22 bases between the germline ends. CDR3 region: CASSQDPRDLRNVEQFF. The DNA of the CDR3 is TGTGCCAGCAGCCAAGATCCTAGGGATCTCCGGAACGTAGAGCAGTTCTTC.

The chain carries TRBV7-9 and TRBJ2-5; D remains ambiguous. V dropped 5 bases and J dropped 5 bases, with 6 bases sitting between them. The CDR3 extends over 11 amino acids. Germline lookup yields CDR1 SEHNR and CDR2 FQNEAQ (reference sequence). CDR3: CASSGLETQYF. Here the CDR3 DNA reads TGTGCCAGCAGCGGTCTCGAGACCCAGTACTTC.

The chain is built from TRBV4-1 and TRBJ2-2; D gene uncertain. Germline V gene data show CDR1 as MGHRA and CDR2 as YSYEKL. Trimming cost V 3 bases and J 5 bases, with 19 bases left between them. The CDR3 runs 17 residues. The CDR3 DNA reads as TGCGCCAGCAGCCAGGAAGGTTTTGCAACGGGTACCGGGGAGCTGTTTTTT. Its protein is CASSQEGFATGTGELFF.

The chain recombines TRBV29-1 with TRBJ2-1; 7 bases map to TRBD2. After removal of 5 bases from V and 4 bases from J, the junction contained 8 bases not matched to a gene. This CDR3 is 14 amino acids long. CDR1 is SQVTM and CDR2 is ANQGSEA in the germline V gene. CDR3 DNA sequence: TGCAGCGTTTTTTCAACTAGCGCTTACAATGAGCAGTTCTTC. This codes for CSVFSTSAYNEQFF.

Many counts were recorded for this clonotype. This chain uses TRBV5-1 with TRBJ2-5; a weak D match, TRBD1 (5 bases). V lost 3 bases and J lost 1, with 10 bases in between. Germline V gene lookup returns CDR1 SGHRS and CDR2 YFSETQ. The CDR3 sequence is 14 residues long. The CDR3 DNA reads as TGCGCCAGCAGCTATAGGGGATCCCAAGAGACCCAGTACTTC. Its protein is CASSYRGSQETQYF.

The chain couples TRBV7-2 to TRBJ1-5; D ambiguous. The CDR3 totals 15 residues. With 1 base removed from V and 4 bases from J, the gap between germline ends came to 11 bases. Germline V gene sequence: CDR1 SGHTA, CDR2 FQGNSA. CDR3 region: CASSLEVRINQPQHF. The DNA for the CDR3 is TGTGCCAGCAGCTTAGAAGTTAGAATTAATCAGCCCCAGCATTTT.

This clonotype was observed a few times. The chain recombines TRBV4-3 with TRBJ2-7; D unclear. Between the trimmed V and J ends, which lost 0 bases and 0 bases, there was a span of 9 bases. In germline, CDR1 is LGHNA, CDR2 YSLEER. This CDR3 spans 15 amino acids. The CDR3 is CASSQDWAASYEQYF. The DNA for the CDR3 is TGCGCCAGCAGCCAAGATTGGGCAGCCTCCTACGAGCAGTACTTC.

The rearrangement uses TRBV5-1 and TRBJ1-2; D is undetermined. This CDR3 contains 15 residues. Germline lookup yields CDR1 SGHRS and CDR2 YFSETQ. V was shortened by 2 bases and J by 8 bases, with 19 bases between the two germline ends. The CDR3 nucleotides are TGCGCCAGCAGCTTAGGGTTTACGCAGCTAGACGGCTACACCTTC. Residues: CASSLGFTQLDGYTF.

The chain is built from TRBV5-1 and TRBJ2-3, with 11 bases identical to TRBD2. The CDR3 sequence is 15 residues long. Germline loops: CDR1 SGHRS, CDR2 YFSETQ. With 4 bases clipped from V and 2 bases from J, the junction kept 3 bases outside the gene matches. DNA for the CDR3: TGCGCCAGCAGCCTGGGACTAGCGGACACAGATACGCAGTATTTT. Protein: CASSLGLADTDTQYF.

In this sample, this clonotype turned up a few times. V is TRBV28 and J is TRBJ2-3; 9 positions match TRBD2. The V gene's germline CDR1 is MDHEN and CDR2 SYDVKM. V lost 6 bases to trimming and J lost 5 bases; unmatched junction nucleotides: 9. The CDR3 extends over 15 amino acids. The DNA for the CDR3 is TGTGCCAGCAGCCCCGGGACTAGCTCAGGAGATACGCAGTATTTT. It encodes CASSPGTSSGDTQYF.

As to this clonotype: At one of its ends the junction is not consistent with the germline gene, which may arise from a read error. The V call is TRBV29-1, the J call TRBJ2-1, with 8 bases aligning to TRBD2. The CDR3 spans 14 residues. Germline V gene data show CDR1 as SQVTM and CDR2 as ANQGSEA. This chain's CDR3 is CSVDSGSSYNEQSF. As DNA, the CDR3 is TGCAGCGTTGACAGCGGGAGCTCCTACAATGAGCAGTCCTTC.

The V call is TRBV18, the J call TRBJ1-6; D might be TRBD1 (6 bases). The CDR3 length is 17 residues. Germline CDR1 KGHSH, CDR2 LQKENI. V was pared by 6 bases and J by 5 bases, with 20 bases between. The CDR3 DNA reads as TGTGCCAGCTCTCTTCGAATGGACAGACTTAATAATTCACCCCTCCACTTT. Its protein product is CASSLRMDRLNNSPLHF.

V usage is TRBV29-1 and J usage is TRBJ2-4; unclear D gene. The germline gives CDR1 SQVTM, CDR2 ANQGSEA. CDR3 length: 10 amino acids. V was trimmed by 6 bases and J by 5 bases, leaving 5 bases between them. The CDR3 here is CSVTENIQYF. DNA of the CDR3: TGCAGCGTGACCGAAAACATTCAGTACTTC. Using reference TRBV29-1 and TRBJ2-4 for the parts outside the CDR3, the full variable domain is SAVISQKPSRDICQRGTSLTIQCQVDSQVTMMFWYRQQPGQSLTLIATANQGSEATYESGFVIDKFPISRPNLTFSTLTVSNMSPEDSSIYLCSVTENIQYFGAGTRLSVL.

The CDR3 here is CATSLDITQYF. The DNA for the CDR3 is TGTGCCACAAGCCTCGACATTACCCAGTACTTC. The V call is TRBV7-2, the J call TRBJ2-5; D uncertain. V gave up 10 bases and J gave up 8 bases, with 14 bases separating them. CDR1 and CDR2 (germline): SGHTA, FQGNSA. The CDR3 spans 11 residues.

In its sample, this clonotype was seen a few times. The chain recombines TRBV6-5 with TRBJ1-1; TRBD1 is a possible D gene (6 bases). The CDR3 spans 14 residues. In germline, CDR1 is MNHEY, CDR2 SVGAGI. Trimming cost V 4 bases and J 1 base, with 10 bases left between them. CDR3 DNA: TGTGCCAGCAGTTTTGGGGGCTGGAACACTGAAGCTTTCTTT. This encodes CASSFGGWNTEAFF.

This clonotype has just a few counts. This chain connects TRBV7-9 to TRBJ1-2, with TRBD1 identical over 8 bases. Germline V gives CDR1 SEHNR, CDR2 FQNEAQ (reference sequence). The V segment lost 1 base and the J segment 3 bases; nucleotides outside the gene matches: 4. The CDR3 is made up of 15 amino acids. The CDR3 DNA reads TGTGCCAGCAGCTTAGACGACAGGGGTGACTATGGCTACACCTTC. It specifies CASSLDDRGDYGYTF.

The chain joins TRBV5-4 to TRBJ2-6; no definite D call. Per the germline V gene, CDR1 is SGHNT and CDR2 is YYREEE (reference sequence). Trimming cost V 1 base and J 4 bases, with 9 bases left between them. The CDR3 length is 15 residues. DNA of the CDR3: TGTGCCAGCAGCTTGACAACAGCCGGGGCCAACGTCCTGACTTTC. Amino acids: CASSLTTAGANVLTF.

Here the CDR3 DNA reads TGTGCCAGCAGTGAAGGGGACACCGGGGAGCTGTTTTTT. Protein: CASSEGDTGELFF. V is TRBV6-4 and J is TRBJ2-2; the D gene is possibly TRBD1 (5 bases). V dropped 3 bases and J dropped 3 bases, with 5 bases sitting between them. This CDR3 has 13 amino acids. Per the germline V gene, CDR1 is MRHNA and CDR2 is SNTAGT.

There are many counts of this clonotype. CDR3 coding DNA: TGTGCCAGCAGCCAAGGTCAACGCTCCGAGCAGTACTTC. Its translation is CASSQGQRSEQYF. The genes are TRBV14 and TRBJ2-7; no reliable D call. V lost 1 base, J lost 6 bases, and 10 bases lay in between. The germline gives CDR1 SGHDN, CDR2 FVKESK. The length of the CDR3 is 13 residues.

The chain's CDR3 is CASSPADKSSYEQYF. The CDR3 DNA is TGTGCCAGCAGTCCTGCCGACAAGAGCTCCTACGAGCAGTACTTC. V gene TRBV28 combines with J gene TRBJ2-7; D is unclear. CDR3 length: 15 amino acids. Trimming removed 5 bases at V and 0 bases at J, with 14 bases between. CDR1 and CDR2 (germline): MDHEN, SYDVKM.

The V gene is TRBV20-1, the J gene TRBJ2-7; D possibly corresponds to TRBD2 (6 bases). This CDR3 contains 12 residues. Trimming left V 5 bases short and J 3 bases short, with 11 bases between. Germline V lookup: CDR1 DFQATT, CDR2 SNEGSKA (reference sequence). CDR3 nucleotide sequence: TGCAGTGCTCGGGTTAGCGGCTACGAGCAGTACTTC. Translating it yields CSARVSGYEQYF.

This clonotype has more than one count but fewer than ten. V usage is TRBV20-1 and J usage is TRBJ1-2, with TRBD1 matching 8 bases. The J segment lost 7 bases and the V segment lost 3 bases, leaving 16 bases of the junction unmatched. CDR3 length: 16 residues. Germline-derived CDR1 and CDR2 are DFQATT and SNEGSKA (reference sequence). The CDR3 sequence is CSARIGQGAFISGYTF. In DNA, the CDR3 is TGCAGTGCTAGGATTGGACAGGGCGCCTTTATCTCTGGCTACACCTTC.

This clonotype has more than one count but fewer than ten. The chain joins TRBV2 to TRBJ2-5; 7 bases map to TRBD2. The CDR3 is 15 residues long. With V trimmed by 3 bases and J by 4 bases, 8 bases remained unmatched. Germline V gene sequence: CDR1 SNHLY, CDR2 FYNNEI. The CDR3 DNA follows: TGTGCCAGCAGTGAGTGGCGAAGCGGGACAGAGACCCAGTACTTC. It yields the protein CASSEWRSGTETQYF.

V and J are TRBV7-2 and TRBJ2-5; D is unclear. Trimming took 3 bases from V and 5 from J, leaving 7 bases between them. Germline lookup yields CDR1 SGHTA and CDR2 FQGNSA. The CDR3 runs to 12 residues. The CDR3 spells CASSFFPETQYF. In DNA, the CDR3 is TGTGCCAGCAGCTTCTTCCCGGAGACCCAGTACTTC. Full variable domain (missing parts from reference TRBV7-2 and TRBJ2-5): GAGVSQSPSNKVTEKGKDVELRCDPISGHTALYWYRQSLGQGLEFLIYFQGNSAPDKSGLPSDRFSAERTGGSVSTLTIQRTQQEDSAVYLCASSFFPETQYFGPGTRLLVL.